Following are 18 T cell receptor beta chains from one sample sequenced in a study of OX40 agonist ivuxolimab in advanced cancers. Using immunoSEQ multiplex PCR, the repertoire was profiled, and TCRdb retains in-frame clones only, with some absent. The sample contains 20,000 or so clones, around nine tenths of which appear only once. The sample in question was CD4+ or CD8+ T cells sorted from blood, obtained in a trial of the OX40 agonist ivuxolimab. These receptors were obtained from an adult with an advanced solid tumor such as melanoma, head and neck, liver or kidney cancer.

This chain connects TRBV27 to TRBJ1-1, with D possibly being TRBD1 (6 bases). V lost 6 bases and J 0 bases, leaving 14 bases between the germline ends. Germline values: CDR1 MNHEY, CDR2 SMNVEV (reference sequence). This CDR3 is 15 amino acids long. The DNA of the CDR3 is TGTGCCAGCAGCGGACTCGGGGGCCTGAACACTGAAGCTTTCTTT. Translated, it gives CASSGLGGLNTEAFF.

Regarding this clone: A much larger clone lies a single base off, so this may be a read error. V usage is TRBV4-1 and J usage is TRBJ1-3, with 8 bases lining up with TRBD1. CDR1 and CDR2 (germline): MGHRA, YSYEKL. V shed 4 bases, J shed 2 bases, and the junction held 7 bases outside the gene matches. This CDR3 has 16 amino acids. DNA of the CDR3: TGCGCCAGCAGCCTAATCGACAGGGGAACTGGAAACACCATATATTTT. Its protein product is CASSLIDRGTGNTIYF.

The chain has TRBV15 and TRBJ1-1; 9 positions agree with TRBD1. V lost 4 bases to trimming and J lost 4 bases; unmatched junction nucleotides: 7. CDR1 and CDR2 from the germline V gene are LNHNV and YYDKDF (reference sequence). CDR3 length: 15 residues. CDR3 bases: TGTGCCACCAGCACCTCGGGACAGGGATCCACTGAAGCTTTCTTT. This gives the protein CATSTSGQGSTEAFF.

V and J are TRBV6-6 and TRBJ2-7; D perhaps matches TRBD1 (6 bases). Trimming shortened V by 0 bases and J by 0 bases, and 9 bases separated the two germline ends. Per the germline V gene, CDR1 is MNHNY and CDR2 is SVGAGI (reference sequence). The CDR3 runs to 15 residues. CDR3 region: CASSYSPDSSYEQYF. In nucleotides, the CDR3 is TGTGCCAGCAGTTACTCTCCGGACAGCTCCTACGAGCAGTACTTC.

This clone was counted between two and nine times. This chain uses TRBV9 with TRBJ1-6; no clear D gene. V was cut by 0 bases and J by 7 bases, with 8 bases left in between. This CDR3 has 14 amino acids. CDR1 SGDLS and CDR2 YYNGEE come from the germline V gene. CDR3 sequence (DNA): TGTGCCAGCAGCGTAGGAGCGGGAAATTCACCCCTCCACTTT. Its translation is CASSVGAGNSPLHF.

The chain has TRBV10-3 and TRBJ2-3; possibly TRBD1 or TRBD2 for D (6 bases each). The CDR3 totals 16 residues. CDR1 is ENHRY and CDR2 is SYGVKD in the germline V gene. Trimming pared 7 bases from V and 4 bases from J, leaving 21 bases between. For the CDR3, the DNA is TGTGCCATCACCCCCGTGGGGGGCCGAGGGCCAGATACGCAGTATTTT. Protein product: CAITPVGGRGPDTQYF.

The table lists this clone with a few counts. Written as DNA, the CDR3 is TGTGCCAGCAGAACAGGGGGCTTCTACTATGGCTACACCTTC. Its translation: CASRTGGFYYGYTF. This chain joins TRBV27 and TRBJ1-2; TRBD1 aligns across 9 bases. Germline CDR1 is MNHEY and CDR2 is SMNVEV (reference sequence). The CDR3 contains 14 residues. Trimming cost V 6 bases and J 3 bases; bases outside gene matches: 5.

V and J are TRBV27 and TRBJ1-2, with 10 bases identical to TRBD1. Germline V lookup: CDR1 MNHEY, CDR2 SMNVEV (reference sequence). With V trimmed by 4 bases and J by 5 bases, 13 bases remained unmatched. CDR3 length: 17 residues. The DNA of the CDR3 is TGTGCCAGCAGTTCAACCAAGCGGTCGGGACAGGGGTATGGCTACACCTTC. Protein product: CASSSTKRSGQGYGYTF.

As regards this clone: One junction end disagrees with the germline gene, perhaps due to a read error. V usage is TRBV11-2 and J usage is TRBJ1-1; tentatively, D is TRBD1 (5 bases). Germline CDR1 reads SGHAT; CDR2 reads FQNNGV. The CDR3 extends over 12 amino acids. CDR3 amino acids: CASRLGTPEAFF. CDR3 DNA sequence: TGTGCCAGCAGGTTAGGGACCCCTGAAGCTTTCTTT. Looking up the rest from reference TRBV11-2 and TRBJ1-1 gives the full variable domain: EAGVAQSPRYKIIEKRQSVAFWCNPISGHATLYWYQQILGQGPKLLIQFQNNGVVDDSQLPKDRFSAERLKGVDSTLKIQPAKLEDSAVYLCASRLGTPEAFFGQGTRLTVV.

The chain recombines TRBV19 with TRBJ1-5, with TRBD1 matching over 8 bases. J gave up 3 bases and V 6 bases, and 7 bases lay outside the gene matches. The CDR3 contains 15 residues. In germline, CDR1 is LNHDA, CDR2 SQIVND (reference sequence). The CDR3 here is CASRLMDRDNQPQHF. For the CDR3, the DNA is TGTGCCAGTAGATTGATGGACAGGGACAATCAGCCCCAGCATTTT.

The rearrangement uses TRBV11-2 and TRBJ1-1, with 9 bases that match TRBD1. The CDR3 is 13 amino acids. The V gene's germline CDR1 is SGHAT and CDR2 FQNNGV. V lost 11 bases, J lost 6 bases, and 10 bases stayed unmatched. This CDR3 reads CAASLGTGSEAFF. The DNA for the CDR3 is TGTGCCGCTAGCCTTGGGACAGGGTCTGAAGCTTTCTTT. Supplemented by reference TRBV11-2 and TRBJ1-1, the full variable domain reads EAGVAQSPRYKIIEKRQSVAFWCNPISGHATLYWYQQILGQGPKLLIQFQNNGVVDDSQLPKDRFSAERLKGVDSTLKIQPAKLEDSAVYLCAASLGTGSEAFFGQGTRLTVV.

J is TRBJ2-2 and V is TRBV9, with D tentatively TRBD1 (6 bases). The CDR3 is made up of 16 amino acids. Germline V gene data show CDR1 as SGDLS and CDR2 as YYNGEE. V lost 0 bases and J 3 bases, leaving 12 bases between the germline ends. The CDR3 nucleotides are TGTGCCAGCAGCGTAGCTGGGCAGGGGTACACCGGGGAGCTGTTTTTT. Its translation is CASSVAGQGYTGELFF.

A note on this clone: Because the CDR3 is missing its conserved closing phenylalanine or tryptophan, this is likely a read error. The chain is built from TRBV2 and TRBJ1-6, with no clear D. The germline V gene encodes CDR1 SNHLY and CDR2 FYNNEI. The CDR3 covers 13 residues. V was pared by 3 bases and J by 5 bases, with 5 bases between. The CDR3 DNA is TGTGCCAGCAGTGATAGGAATAATTCACCCCTCCACCTT. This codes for CASSDRNNSPLHL.

The DNA for the CDR3 is TGTGCCAGCAGCTTTTCGGGACAGGGGGTAGATACGCAGTATTTT. This translates into CASSFSGQGVDTQYF. The rearrangement joins TRBV7-6 to TRBJ2-3; 11 positions agree with TRBD1. The CDR3 extends over 15 amino acids. The germline V gene has CDR1 SGHVS and CDR2 FNYEAQ. Germline trimming cut 3 bases from V and 5 bases from J; bases unmatched to any gene: 4.

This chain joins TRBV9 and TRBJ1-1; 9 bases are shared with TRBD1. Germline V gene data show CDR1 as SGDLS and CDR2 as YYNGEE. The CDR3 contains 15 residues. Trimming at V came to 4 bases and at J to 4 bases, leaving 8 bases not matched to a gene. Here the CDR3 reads CASSSHRGRGTEAFF. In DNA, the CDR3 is TGTGCCAGCAGCTCGCACAGGGGGCGAGGCACTGAAGCTTTCTTT.

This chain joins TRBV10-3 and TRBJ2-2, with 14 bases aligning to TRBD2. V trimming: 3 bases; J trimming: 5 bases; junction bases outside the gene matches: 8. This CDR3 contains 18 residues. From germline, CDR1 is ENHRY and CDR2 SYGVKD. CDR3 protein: CAISDLGLAGGGTGELFF. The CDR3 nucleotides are TGTGCCATCAGTGATCTCGGACTAGCGGGGGGTGGGACCGGGGAGCTGTTTTTT.

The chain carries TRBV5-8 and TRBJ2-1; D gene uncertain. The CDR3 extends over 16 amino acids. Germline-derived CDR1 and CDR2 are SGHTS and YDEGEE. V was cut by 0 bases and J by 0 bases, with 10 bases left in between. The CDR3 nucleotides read TGTGCCAGCAGCTTGGAGGGCCCTAGCTCCTACAATGAGCAGTTCTTC. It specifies CASSLEGPSSYNEQFF.

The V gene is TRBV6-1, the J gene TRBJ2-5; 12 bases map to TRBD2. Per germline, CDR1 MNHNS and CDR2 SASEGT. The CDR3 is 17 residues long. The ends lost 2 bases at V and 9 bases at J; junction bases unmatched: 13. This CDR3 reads CASSERMLAGGAMAQYF. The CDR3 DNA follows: TGTGCCAGCAGTGAACGGATGCTAGCGGGGGGGGCAATGGCCCAGTACTTC.